This T cell receptor beta chain was observed in a study of cytomegalovirus exposure and HLA in healthy donors. Primers for the PCR totalled 60 Vbeta and 13 Jbeta. Produced via immunoSEQ multiplex PCR; TCRdb's table is partial and in-frame only. The sample records about 200,000 clones, roughly 90% being singletons. Points from the study as a whole: Cytomegalovirus-associated status was assigned to about 180 TCR beta chains. The authors later found HLA-associated TCR beta chains more clonally expanded than equally common others. V- and J-gene trimming of TCR beta was linked (in a later analysis) to a missense DCLRE1C variant. Earlier findings revealed that most TCR beta V segments proved productive either about 87% or about 30% of the time.

The CDR3 sequence is 15 residues long. Germline lookup yields CDR1 LNHDA and CDR2 SQIVND (reference sequence). The ends lost 3 bases at V and 6 bases at J; junction bases unmatched: 4. Details on this clone: Its antigen is currently unknown.

The receptor was derived from a woman in her twenties or thirties in good health and CMV-seronegative. V is TRBV19 and J is TRBJ2-2; TRBD1 agrees at 10 bases. Specimen: PBMCs. CDR3 in DNA: TGTGCCAGTAGTATTGGGACAGGGGACCCCGGGGAGCTGTTTTTT. Amino acids: CASSIGTGDPGELFF.